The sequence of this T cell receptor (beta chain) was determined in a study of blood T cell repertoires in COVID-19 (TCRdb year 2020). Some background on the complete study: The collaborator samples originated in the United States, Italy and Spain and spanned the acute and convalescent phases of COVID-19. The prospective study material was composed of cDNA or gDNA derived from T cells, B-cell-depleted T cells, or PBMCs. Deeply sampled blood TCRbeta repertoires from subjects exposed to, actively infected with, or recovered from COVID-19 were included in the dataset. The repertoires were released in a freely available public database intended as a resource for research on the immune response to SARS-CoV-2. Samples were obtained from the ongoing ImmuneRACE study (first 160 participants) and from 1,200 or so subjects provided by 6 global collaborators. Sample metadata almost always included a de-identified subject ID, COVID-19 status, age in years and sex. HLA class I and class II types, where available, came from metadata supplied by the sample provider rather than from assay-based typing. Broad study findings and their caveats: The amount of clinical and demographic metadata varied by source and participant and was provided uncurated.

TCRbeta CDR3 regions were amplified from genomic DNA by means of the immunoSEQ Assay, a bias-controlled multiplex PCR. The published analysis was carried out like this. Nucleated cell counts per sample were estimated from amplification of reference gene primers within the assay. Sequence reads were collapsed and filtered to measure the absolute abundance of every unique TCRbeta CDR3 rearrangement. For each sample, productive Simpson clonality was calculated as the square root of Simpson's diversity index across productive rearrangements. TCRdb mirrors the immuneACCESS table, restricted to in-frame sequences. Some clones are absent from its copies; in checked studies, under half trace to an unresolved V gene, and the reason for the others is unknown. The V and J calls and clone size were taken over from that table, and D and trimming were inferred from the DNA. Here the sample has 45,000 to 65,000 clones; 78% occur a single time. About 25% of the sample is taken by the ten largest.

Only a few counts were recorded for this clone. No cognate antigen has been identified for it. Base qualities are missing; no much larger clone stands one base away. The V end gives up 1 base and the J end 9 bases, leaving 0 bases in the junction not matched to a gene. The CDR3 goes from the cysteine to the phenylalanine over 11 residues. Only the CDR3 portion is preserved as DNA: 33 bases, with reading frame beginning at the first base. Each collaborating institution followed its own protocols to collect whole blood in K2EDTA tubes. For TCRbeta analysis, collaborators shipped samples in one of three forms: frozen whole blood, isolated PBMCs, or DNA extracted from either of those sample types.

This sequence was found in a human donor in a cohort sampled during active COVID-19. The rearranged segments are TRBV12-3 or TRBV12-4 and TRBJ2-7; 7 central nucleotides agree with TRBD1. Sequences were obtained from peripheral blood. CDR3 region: CASSLEGAQYF. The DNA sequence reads TGTGCCAGCAGTTTAGAGGGGGCGCAGTACTTC.